This entry is about one T cell receptor beta chain. The target antigen is unknown. This entry is derived from a study of T cell repertoires and HLA-DP antigens. Average purity of the negatively selected CD4+ T cells was more than 95%. Germline CDR1 LNHDA, CDR2 SQIVND (reference sequence). The CDR3 contains 15 residues. The V end was cut by 4 bases, the J end by 0 bases, with 10 bases between. For pre-culture CD4+ samples, the target was 200,000 T cell genomes. Measured with immunoSEQ multiplex PCR; TCRdb has only the in-frame clones, and not every one. This sample has around 100,000 clones; 80% to 95% occur once, and the top ten carry over 0.25%.

The V and J genes are TRBV19 and TRBJ2-4; perhaps TRBD2 as D (5 bases). The TCR comes from a woman aged 18-29 years in good health and CMV-seronegative. The sequenced sample consisted of CD4+ T cells from PBMCs. The chain's CDR3 is CASSSGLIAKNIQYF. The CDR3 DNA sequence: TGTGCCAGTAGTAGCGGGCTGATAGCCAAAAACATTCAGTACTTC.